These T cell receptor beta chains were read from a single sample in a study of blood T cells in healthy people across ages. Each CDR3 protein gets one entry after TCRdb re-called the 5' RACE reads with MiXCR. The sample lists approximately 790,000 distinct CDR3 sequences, 62% occurring once. The sequenced sample was blood. The receptors stem from a young man in good health. Both conserved end residues are part of each CDR3. Each record gives: D gene, V gene, J gene, clone size, CDR3 DNA, CDR3 protein. The D gene is left open where the match is weak. Size values are once, few and many counts, or a class for expanded clones, and some rows have none.

d_call: -
v_call: TRBV6-2/TRBV6-3
j_call: TRBJ2-5
clone_size: -
cdr3_nt: TGTGCCAGCAGTTATGGGGCCGACCGGGAGACCCAGTACTTC
cdr3_aa: CASSYGADRETQYF

d_call: -
v_call: TRBV27
j_call: TRBJ2-1
clone_size: -
cdr3_nt: TGTGCCAGCAGTTTCAACATCTACAATGAGCAGTTCTTC
cdr3_aa: CASSFNIYNEQFF

d_call: -
v_call: TRBV4-3
j_call: TRBJ2-7
clone_size: -
cdr3_nt: TGCGCCAGCAGCCAAGACACGAGGATAGGGTACGAGCAGTACTTC
cdr3_aa: CASSQDTRIGYEQYF

d_call: -
v_call: TRBV7-9
j_call: TRBJ1-2
clone_size: -
cdr3_nt: TGTGCCAGCAACTCTTGGGACTCAGGACCTACTAACTATGGCTACACCTTC
cdr3_aa: CASNSWDSGPTNYGYTF

d_call: -
v_call: TRBV28
j_call: TRBJ1-2
clone_size: -
cdr3_nt: TGTGCCTGGAGCCTAAATAGAGGGCACTATGGCTACACCTTC
cdr3_aa: CAWSLNRGHYGYTF

d_call: -
v_call: TRBV7-8
j_call: TRBJ1-1
clone_size: -
cdr3_nt: TGTGCCAGCAGCTCACCCCTTTACACTGAAGCTTTCTTT
cdr3_aa: CASSSPLYTEAFF

d_call: -
v_call: TRBV12-3/TRBV12-4
j_call: TRBJ2-7
clone_size: -
cdr3_nt: TGTGCCACCCTCAAACAGCTAGGCAGGGAGCAGTACTTC
cdr3_aa: CATLKQLGREQYF

d_call: TRBD1
v_call: TRBV20-1
j_call: TRBJ2-5
clone_size: -
cdr3_nt: TGCAGTGCTAGACCCCCCAGGGGGCGGCAAGAGACCCAGTACTTC
cdr3_aa: CSARPPRGRQETQYF

d_call: -
v_call: TRBV7-2
j_call: TRBJ2-1
clone_size: few
cdr3_nt: TGTGCCAGCAGCCTGAGGCAGGGACTCAATGAGCAGTTCTTC
cdr3_aa: CASSLRQGLNEQFF

d_call: TRBD1
v_call: TRBV28
j_call: TRBJ2-1
clone_size: few
cdr3_nt: TGTGCCAGCAGTTCGGGGACAGGGTCTAATGAGCAGTTCTTC
cdr3_aa: CASSSGTGSNEQFF

d_call: -
v_call: TRBV27
j_call: TRBJ2-5
clone_size: -
cdr3_nt: TGTGCCAGCAGTTTGTTCCCGCGGGGCCAAGAGACCCAGTACTTC
cdr3_aa: CASSLFPRGQETQYF

d_call: TRBD1
v_call: TRBV6-2/TRBV6-3
j_call: TRBJ2-1
clone_size: -
cdr3_nt: TGTGCCAGCAGTAAGACAGGGGGGTCACCTAATGAGCAGTTCTTC
cdr3_aa: CASSKTGGSPNEQFF

d_call: TRBD2
v_call: TRBV29-1
j_call: TRBJ2-1
clone_size: -
cdr3_nt: TGCAGCGCGGGACTAGCGGGGAACAATGAGCAGTTCTTC
cdr3_aa: CSAGLAGNNEQFF

d_call: TRBD2
v_call: TRBV10-3
j_call: TRBJ2-3
clone_size: few
cdr3_nt: TGTGCCTCCTACCACCCAGCGGGGGTGGCAGATACGCAGTATTTT
cdr3_aa: CASYHPAGVADTQYF

d_call: -
v_call: TRBV9
j_call: TRBJ1-1
clone_size: few
cdr3_nt: TGTGCCAGCAGCCTCGGGGGGGGTGCTGAGGCTTTCTTT
cdr3_aa: CASSLGGGAEAFF

d_call: -
v_call: TRBV27
j_call: TRBJ1-2
clone_size: -
cdr3_nt: TGTGCCAGCAGTTTATCAGGGGTCTATGGCTACACCTTC
cdr3_aa: CASSLSGVYGYTF

d_call: TRBD2
v_call: TRBV7-2
j_call: TRBJ2-7
clone_size: -
cdr3_nt: TGTGCCAGCAGTTCAACGGGGGGTCTCTCCTACGAGCAGTACTTC
cdr3_aa: CASSSTGGLSYEQYF

d_call: -
v_call: TRBV7-9
j_call: TRBJ2-5
clone_size: -
cdr3_nt: TGTGCCAGCAGGGCCGGATTCGAGACCCAGTACTTC
cdr3_aa: CASRAGFETQYF

d_call: -
v_call: TRBV7-9
j_call: TRBJ1-2
clone_size: -
cdr3_nt: TGTGCCAGCGGGCCTAACAGCGCACCCTATGGCTACACCTTC
cdr3_aa: CASGPNSAPYGYTF

d_call: -
v_call: TRBV9
j_call: TRBJ2-5
clone_size: few
cdr3_nt: TGTGCCAGCAGCGTCGGACCGTTACAAGAGACCCAGTACTTC
cdr3_aa: CASSVGPLQETQYF

d_call: -
v_call: TRBV20-1
j_call: TRBJ2-5
clone_size: -
cdr3_nt: TGCAGTGCTCCCGGCAAACAAGAGACCCAGTACTTC
cdr3_aa: CSAPGKQETQYF

d_call: -
v_call: TRBV6-1
j_call: TRBJ1-2
clone_size: -
cdr3_nt: TGTGCCAGCAGGGACTCACCGGGACGGTCCGTCTATGGCTACACCTTC
cdr3_aa: CASRDSPGRSVYGYTF

d_call: TRBD1
v_call: TRBV27
j_call: TRBJ2-6
clone_size: -
cdr3_nt: TGTGCCAGCAGTCCTAGGACAGGGAAGTCTGGGGCCAACGTCCTGACTTTC
cdr3_aa: CASSPRTGKSGANVLTF

d_call: -
v_call: TRBV7-2
j_call: TRBJ2-2
clone_size: -
cdr3_nt: TGTGCCAGCAGCCTTGGCCTGAGTTATACCGGGGAGCTGTTTTTT
cdr3_aa: CASSLGLSYTGELFF

d_call: TRBD1
v_call: TRBV20-1
j_call: TRBJ1-4
clone_size: -
cdr3_nt: TGCAGTGCCCAGAGATTGCAGGGGGAAGGAAAACTGTTTTTT
cdr3_aa: CSAQRLQGEGKLFF

d_call: -
v_call: TRBV6-2/TRBV6-3
j_call: TRBJ2-7
clone_size: -
cdr3_nt: TGTGCCAGCAGTTACGGATCGCTGGGCAAGGACGAGCAGTACTTC
cdr3_aa: CASSYGSLGKDEQYF

d_call: TRBD2
v_call: TRBV4-3
j_call: TRBJ2-3
clone_size: -
cdr3_nt: TGCGCCAGCAGCCAAGAAGGACTAGCGGCAGCAGATACGCAGTATTTT
cdr3_aa: CASSQEGLAAADTQYF

d_call: -
v_call: TRBV4-2
j_call: TRBJ2-7
clone_size: -
cdr3_nt: TGTGCCAGCAGCCAATTCTTTTTGGGCTTCTACGAGCAGTACTTC
cdr3_aa: CASSQFFLGFYEQYF

d_call: -
v_call: TRBV7-3
j_call: TRBJ2-6
clone_size: -
cdr3_nt: TGTGCCAGCAGCAGACCGAGCTCTGGGGCCAACGTCCTGACTTTC
cdr3_aa: CASSRPSSGANVLTF

d_call: -
v_call: TRBV4-3
j_call: TRBJ2-3
clone_size: -
cdr3_nt: TGCGCCAGCAGCCAAGGGATAGCCCGCACAGATACGCAGTATTTT
cdr3_aa: CASSQGIARTDTQYF

d_call: TRBD1
v_call: TRBV10-3
j_call: TRBJ2-5
clone_size: few
cdr3_nt: TGTGCCATCAGTAAGGGGACAGGGGAAGGAGAGACCCAGTACTTC
cdr3_aa: CAISKGTGEGETQYF

d_call: -
v_call: TRBV12-5
j_call: TRBJ2-5
clone_size: few
cdr3_nt: TGTGCTAGTGGTCGCGGAGCCCAGTACTTC
cdr3_aa: CASGRGAQYF

d_call: TRBD1
v_call: TRBV20-1
j_call: TRBJ1-2
clone_size: few
cdr3_nt: TGCAGTGCTTCACACTCAGGACAGGGGACCTATGGCTACACCTTC
cdr3_aa: CSASHSGQGTYGYTF

d_call: TRBD2
v_call: TRBV4-3
j_call: TRBJ2-3
clone_size: -
cdr3_nt: TGCGCCAGCAGCCAAGCGGGAGGGATTAGCGGGGGACTAGACACGCAGTATTTT
cdr3_aa: CASSQAGGISGGLDTQYF

d_call: -
v_call: TRBV7-8
j_call: TRBJ2-5
clone_size: -
cdr3_nt: TGTGCCAGCAGCGATGCGTCACACAGGGAGCAGTACTTC
cdr3_aa: CASSDASHREQYF

d_call: -
v_call: TRBV5-1
j_call: TRBJ2-1
clone_size: once
cdr3_nt: TGCGCCAGCAGCCCGGGGTTTGAGGTAGCGTCCAATGAGCAGTTCTTC
cdr3_aa: CASSPGFEVASNEQFF

d_call: TRBD1
v_call: TRBV6-1
j_call: TRBJ1-2
clone_size: -
cdr3_nt: TGTGCCAGCAGTGAAGCAGGGACAGTTGCCTATGGCTACACCTTC
cdr3_aa: CASSEAGTVAYGYTF

d_call: TRBD2
v_call: TRBV7-3
j_call: TRBJ2-3
clone_size: few
cdr3_nt: TGTGCCAGCAGCTTTAGCGGGGGGCTCACAGATACGCAGTATTTT
cdr3_aa: CASSFSGGLTDTQYF

d_call: TRBD1
v_call: TRBV7-9
j_call: TRBJ2-3
clone_size: -
cdr3_nt: TGTGCCAACATCCAGACAGGGGTCGCAGATACGCAGTATTTT
cdr3_aa: CANIQTGVADTQYF

d_call: -
v_call: TRBV6-6
j_call: TRBJ1-5
clone_size: -
cdr3_nt: TGTGCCAGCAGGGGGGAGAATAGCAATCAGCCCCAGCATTTT
cdr3_aa: CASRGENSNQPQHF

d_call: -
v_call: TRBV5-1
j_call: TRBJ2-1
clone_size: -
cdr3_nt: TGCGCCAACAGCTGGGCTCAGGTCAATGAGCAGTTCTTC
cdr3_aa: CANSWAQVNEQFF

d_call: -
v_call: TRBV20-1
j_call: TRBJ2-5
clone_size: -
cdr3_nt: TGCAGTGCTAAGCAGGGGTGGGAAGAGACCCAGTACTTC
cdr3_aa: CSAKQGWEETQYF